Listed below are T cell receptor beta chains from one sample, sequenced in a study of blood T cell repertoires in COVID-19. Here immunoSEQ multiplex PCR was the method, and the copy in TCRdb shows in-frame clones only, minus some. The table has approximately 68,000 clones, 82% seen once. The sample comprised peripheral blood. Receptors were obtained from a human donor in a cohort sampled during active COVID-19. Both conserved end residues are part of each CDR3. The D gene is left open where the match is weak. Clone size appears in some rows only: once, few, many, or a class for an expanded clone.

d_call: .
clone_size: .
j_call: TRBJ2-3
cdr3_length: 18
v_call: TRBV5-1
cdr3_nt: TGCGCCAGCAGCGCCGGGTGGGGCGACCTCTCTAGCACAGATACGCAGTATTTT
cdr3_aa: CASSAGWGDLSSTDTQYF

d_call: TRBD1
clone_size: .
j_call: TRBJ1-5
cdr3_length: 17
v_call: TRBV7-9
cdr3_nt: TGTGCCAGCAGCTTAGGCCACTTCCAGGGGGACGGTCAGCCCCAGCATTTT
cdr3_aa: CASSLGHFQGDGQPQHF

d_call: .
clone_size: .
j_call: TRBJ1-1
cdr3_length: 14
v_call: TRBV5-1
cdr3_nt: TGCGCCAGCAGCGCCACACAAACCAACACTGAAGCTTTCTTT
cdr3_aa: CASSATQTNTEAFF

d_call: TRBD1
clone_size: .
j_call: TRBJ1-5
cdr3_length: 15
v_call: TRBV5-1
cdr3_nt: TGCGCCAGCAGCTTGGGAGTCCAGGGGGGTCAGCCCCAGCATTTT
cdr3_aa: CASSLGVQGGQPQHF

d_call: .
clone_size: .
j_call: TRBJ2-1
cdr3_length: 14
v_call: TRBV19
cdr3_nt: TGTGCCAGTAGTAGGGTTTGGGGAGACAATGAGCAGTTCTTC
cdr3_aa: CASSRVWGDNEQFF

d_call: .
clone_size: few
j_call: TRBJ2-3
cdr3_length: 14
v_call: TRBV7-9
cdr3_nt: TGTGCCAGCAGCTTTTCCGGGGAAACAGATACGCAGTATTTT
cdr3_aa: CASSFSGETDTQYF

d_call: .
clone_size: .
j_call: TRBJ2-1
cdr3_length: 18
v_call: TRBV7-2
cdr3_nt: TGTGCCAGCAGCTTAGTCGGCACAGGGACCCCCTCCTACAATGAGCAGTTCTTC
cdr3_aa: CASSLVGTGTPSYNEQFF

d_call: .
clone_size: .
j_call: TRBJ1-5
cdr3_length: 16
v_call: TRBV4-1
cdr3_nt: TGCGCCAGCAGCCAAGGGGCGACAATGCTTAATCAGCCCCAGCATTTT
cdr3_aa: CASSQGATMLNQPQHF

d_call: TRBD1
clone_size: .
j_call: TRBJ2-1
cdr3_length: 18
v_call: TRBV11-2
cdr3_nt: TGTGCCAGCAGCTTAGGAAGGTCTGGGACAGCAGATTCCAATGAGCAGTTCTTC
cdr3_aa: CASSLGRSGTADSNEQFF

d_call: .
clone_size: .
j_call: TRBJ2-7
cdr3_length: 15
v_call: TRBV7-2
cdr3_nt: TGTGCCAGCAGCCTCCCGGATCTTGGGACTGGGGAGCAGTACTTC
cdr3_aa: CASSLPDLGTGEQYF

d_call: .
clone_size: .
j_call: TRBJ1-2
cdr3_length: 14
v_call: TRBV27
cdr3_nt: TGTGCCAGCACCTCAGGACAGAGACCTTATGGCTACACCTTC
cdr3_aa: CASTSGQRPYGYTF

d_call: TRBD2
clone_size: .
j_call: TRBJ2-3
cdr3_length: 16
v_call: TRBV7-3
cdr3_nt: TGTGCCAGCAGCTCCGGCAAGCGGGGGTACACAGATACGCAGTATTTT
cdr3_aa: CASSSGKRGYTDTQYF

d_call: .
clone_size: .
j_call: TRBJ1-1
cdr3_length: 12
v_call: TRBV29-1
cdr3_nt: TGCAGCGCCGGAGGCAGTAACACTGAAGCTTTCTTT
cdr3_aa: CSAGGSNTEAFF

d_call: TRBD1
clone_size: .
j_call: TRBJ2-7
cdr3_length: 15
v_call: TRBV9
cdr3_nt: TGTGCCAGCAGCGTAGGGGCAGGGGGCTCCTACGAGCAGTACTTC
cdr3_aa: CASSVGAGGSYEQYF

d_call: TRBD1
clone_size: few
j_call: TRBJ1-1
cdr3_length: 16
v_call: TRBV7-6
cdr3_nt: TGTGCCAGCAGCTTAGACTCCCCCCGCAGGGGGTCTGAAGCTTTCTTT
cdr3_aa: CASSLDSPRRGSEAFF

d_call: TRBD2
clone_size: .
j_call: TRBJ2-7
cdr3_length: 13
v_call: TRBV12-3/TRBV12-4
cdr3_nt: TGTGCCAGCAGCAGCGGGGGCCTCTACGAGCAGTACTTC
cdr3_aa: CASSSGGLYEQYF

d_call: .
clone_size: once
j_call: TRBJ2-7
cdr3_length: 16
v_call: TRBV27
cdr3_nt: TGTGCCAGCAGTTTATCCGCGGGGCAGATCGGCTACGAGCAGTACTTC
cdr3_aa: CASSLSAGQIGYEQYF

d_call: TRBD1
clone_size: .
j_call: TRBJ1-6
cdr3_length: 14
v_call: TRBV30
cdr3_nt: TGTGCCTGGAGTGTACAGGGGGGTAATTCACCCCTCCACTTT
cdr3_aa: CAWSVQGGNSPLHF

d_call: .
clone_size: .
j_call: TRBJ2-1
cdr3_length: 15
v_call: TRBV21-1
cdr3_nt: TGTGCCAGCCCGCCCGGGACTAGACTCTACAATGAGCAGTTCTTC
cdr3_aa: CASPPGTRLYNEQFF

d_call: .
clone_size: .
j_call: TRBJ1-1
cdr3_length: 13
v_call: TRBV10-3
cdr3_nt: TGTGCCATCAGTGAGGTCGAGGACACTGAAGCTTTCTTT
cdr3_aa: CAISEVEDTEAFF

d_call: .
clone_size: .
j_call: TRBJ1-2
cdr3_length: 14
v_call: TRBV21-1
cdr3_nt: TGTGCCACCTTTGGATCTACAGGTTTCTATGGCTACACCTTC
cdr3_aa: CATFGSTGFYGYTF

d_call: .
clone_size: .
j_call: TRBJ2-7
cdr3_length: 14
v_call: TRBV2
cdr3_nt: TGTGCCACCAGTCCCGGGGTTAGCTCCTACGAGCAGTACTTC
cdr3_aa: CATSPGVSSYEQYF

d_call: .
clone_size: few
j_call: TRBJ1-1
cdr3_length: 15
v_call: TRBV6-1
cdr3_nt: TGTGCCAGCAGTGATCCGACAGTCGCGAACACTGAAGCTTTCTTT
cdr3_aa: CASSDPTVANTEAFF

d_call: .
clone_size: .
j_call: TRBJ1-2
cdr3_length: 15
v_call: TRBV5-1
cdr3_nt: TGCGCCAGCAGCTTGGTGACAGGAGGCCTTTATGGCTACACCTTC
cdr3_aa: CASSLVTGGLYGYTF

d_call: .
clone_size: few
j_call: TRBJ2-5
cdr3_length: 15
v_call: TRBV5-5
cdr3_nt: TGTGCCAGCAGCTTGGTACAAGGGGGAGTAGAGACCCAGTACTTC
cdr3_aa: CASSLVQGGVETQYF

d_call: .
clone_size: .
j_call: TRBJ1-3
cdr3_length: 16
v_call: TRBV12-5
cdr3_nt: TGTGCTAGTGGTTTGCGGGGGGGAAGCTCTGGAAACACCATATATTTT
cdr3_aa: CASGLRGGSSGNTIYF

d_call: TRBD1
clone_size: once
j_call: TRBJ1-2
cdr3_length: 14
v_call: TRBV5-5
cdr3_nt: TGTGCCAGCAGACCATGGACAGGCCTTGGAGGCTACACCTTC
cdr3_aa: CASRPWTGLGGYTF

d_call: TRBD1
clone_size: .
j_call: TRBJ1-1
cdr3_length: 14
v_call: TRBV7-9
cdr3_nt: TGTGCCAGCAGCTTGGACAGGGGGAACACTGAAGCTTTCTTT
cdr3_aa: CASSLDRGNTEAFF

d_call: TRBD1
clone_size: .
j_call: TRBJ1-1
cdr3_length: 11
v_call: TRBV3-1/TRBV3-2
cdr3_nt: TGTGCCAGCACCGGGACAGGGGAAGCTTTCTTT
cdr3_aa: CASTGTGEAFF

d_call: TRBD1
clone_size: .
j_call: TRBJ1-3
cdr3_length: 14
v_call: TRBV30
cdr3_nt: TGTGCCTGGTACAGGGGGCGGCCTGGAAACACCATATATTTT
cdr3_aa: CAWYRGRPGNTIYF

d_call: TRBD1
clone_size: .
j_call: TRBJ1-4
cdr3_length: 15
v_call: TRBV3-1/TRBV3-2
cdr3_nt: TGTGCCAGCAGCCAATCCGACAGGGGGAGTGAAAAACTGTTTTTT
cdr3_aa: CASSQSDRGSEKLFF

d_call: TRBD1
clone_size: .
j_call: TRBJ1-6
cdr3_length: 15
v_call: TRBV27
cdr3_nt: TGTGCCAGCAGTTTATCAGGAGGGGGCTTAGCACCCCTCCACTTT
cdr3_aa: CASSLSGGGLAPLHF

d_call: .
clone_size: .
j_call: TRBJ1-2
cdr3_length: 12
v_call: TRBV6-6
cdr3_nt: TGTGCCAGCAGCCTACGAGGGAATGGCTACACCTTC
cdr3_aa: CASSLRGNGYTF

d_call: .
clone_size: .
j_call: TRBJ2-7
cdr3_length: 14
v_call: TRBV11-3
cdr3_nt: TGTGCCAGCAGCTTAGAGGCAGGGGACTACGAGCAGTACTTC
cdr3_aa: CASSLEAGDYEQYF

d_call: .
clone_size: .
j_call: TRBJ2-7
cdr3_length: 11
v_call: TRBV20-1
cdr3_nt: TGCAGTGCCGGCAGGGGCTACGAGCAGTACTTC
cdr3_aa: CSAGRGYEQYF

d_call: .
clone_size: .
j_call: TRBJ1-1
cdr3_length: 15
v_call: TRBV10-3
cdr3_nt: TGTGCCATCAGCCCCGATTTACAGGGACACACTGAAGCTTTCTTT
cdr3_aa: CAISPDLQGHTEAFF

d_call: .
clone_size: few
j_call: TRBJ2-2
cdr3_length: 13
v_call: TRBV7-2
cdr3_nt: TGTGCCAGCAGCTTAGACGGTACCGGGGAGCTGTTTTTT
cdr3_aa: CASSLDGTGELFF

d_call: .
clone_size: .
j_call: TRBJ2-7
cdr3_length: 11
v_call: TRBV21-1
cdr3_nt: TGTGCCAGCCCCTCGAGATACGAGCAGTACTTC
cdr3_aa: CASPSRYEQYF

d_call: .
clone_size: .
j_call: TRBJ1-2
cdr3_length: 15
v_call: TRBV7-9
cdr3_nt: TGTGCCAGCAACCTAGACGGAAACCAGAACTATGGCTACACCTTC
cdr3_aa: CASNLDGNQNYGYTF

d_call: .
clone_size: .
j_call: TRBJ2-7
cdr3_length: 13
v_call: TRBV5-1
cdr3_nt: TGCGCCAGCAGCTTGGCTCGAGGGGGCGAGCAGTACTTC
cdr3_aa: CASSLARGGEQYF

d_call: .
clone_size: .
j_call: TRBJ2-2
cdr3_length: 15
v_call: TRBV3-1/TRBV3-2
cdr3_nt: TGTGCCAGCAGCCAGGCAGGGGAGATGGCCGGGGAGCTGTTTTTT
cdr3_aa: CASSQAGEMAGELFF

d_call: TRBD1
clone_size: .
j_call: TRBJ2-7
cdr3_length: 12
v_call: TRBV3-1/TRBV3-2
cdr3_nt: TGTGCCAGCAGCCAACCGGACAGGGGGCAGTACTTC
cdr3_aa: CASSQPDRGQYF

d_call: .
clone_size: .
j_call: TRBJ2-3
cdr3_length: 13
v_call: TRBV3-1/TRBV3-2
cdr3_nt: TGTGCCAGCAGCCGCCGGAGCACAGATACGCAGTATTTT
cdr3_aa: CASSRRSTDTQYF

d_call: TRBD2
clone_size: .
j_call: TRBJ2-1
cdr3_length: 14
v_call: TRBV15
cdr3_nt: TGTGCCACCAGCAGAGATGGACTAGCGAATGAGCAGTTCTTC
cdr3_aa: CATSRDGLANEQFF

d_call: .
clone_size: .
j_call: TRBJ2-7
cdr3_length: 14
v_call: TRBV27
cdr3_nt: TGTGCCAGCAGTCTTAGAGGGAGGTCCGGCGAGCAGTACTTC
cdr3_aa: CASSLRGRSGEQYF

d_call: .
clone_size: once
j_call: TRBJ1-2
cdr3_length: 13
v_call: TRBV3-1/TRBV3-2
cdr3_nt: TGTGCCAGCAGCCAAGACTCGGAGAGGAGCTACACCTTC
cdr3_aa: CASSQDSERSYTF